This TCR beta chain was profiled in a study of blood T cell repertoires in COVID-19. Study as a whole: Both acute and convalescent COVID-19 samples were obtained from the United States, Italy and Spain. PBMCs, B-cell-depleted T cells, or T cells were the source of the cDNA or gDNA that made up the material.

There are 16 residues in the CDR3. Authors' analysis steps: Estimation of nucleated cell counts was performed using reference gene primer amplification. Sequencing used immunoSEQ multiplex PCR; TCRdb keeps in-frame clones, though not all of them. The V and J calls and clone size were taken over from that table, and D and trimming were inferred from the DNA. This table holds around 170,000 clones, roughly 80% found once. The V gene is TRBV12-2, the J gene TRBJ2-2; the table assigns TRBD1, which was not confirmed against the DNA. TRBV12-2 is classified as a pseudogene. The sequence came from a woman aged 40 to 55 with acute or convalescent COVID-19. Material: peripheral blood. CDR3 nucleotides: TGTGCAAGTCGCTTATTTCTGGGCCGGAACACCGGGGAGCTGTTTTTT. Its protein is CASRLFLGRNTGELFF.